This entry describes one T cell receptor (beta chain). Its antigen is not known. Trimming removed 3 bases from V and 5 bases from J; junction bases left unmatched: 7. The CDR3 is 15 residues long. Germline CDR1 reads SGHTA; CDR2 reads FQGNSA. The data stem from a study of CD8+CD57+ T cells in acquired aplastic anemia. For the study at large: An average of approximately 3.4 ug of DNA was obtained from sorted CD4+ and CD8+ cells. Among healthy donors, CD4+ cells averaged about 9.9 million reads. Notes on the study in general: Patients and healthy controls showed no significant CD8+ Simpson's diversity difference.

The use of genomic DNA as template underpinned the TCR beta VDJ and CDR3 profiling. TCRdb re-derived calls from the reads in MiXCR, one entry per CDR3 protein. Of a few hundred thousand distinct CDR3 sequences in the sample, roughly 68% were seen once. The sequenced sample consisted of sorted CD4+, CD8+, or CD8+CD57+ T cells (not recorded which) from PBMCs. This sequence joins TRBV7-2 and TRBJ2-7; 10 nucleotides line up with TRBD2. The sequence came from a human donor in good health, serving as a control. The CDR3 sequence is CASSLFTSGEDEQYF. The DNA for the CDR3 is TGTGCCAGCAGCTTGTTTACTAGCGGGGAAGACGAGCAGTACTTC. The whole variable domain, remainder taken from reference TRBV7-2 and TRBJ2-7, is GAGVSQSPSNKVTEKGKDVELRCDPISGHTALYWYRQSLGQGLEFLIYFQGNSAPDKSGLPSDRFSAERTGGSVSTLTIQRTQQEDSAVYLCASSLFTSGEDEQYFGPGTRLTVT.